This TCR beta chain came from a study of draining lymph node invasion in breast cancer (dated by TCRdb to the early 2020s). Regarding the research as a whole: Histology and cytokeratin immunohistochemistry were used to diagnose nodal metastasis, and EpCAM/CD45 flow cytometry was used to confirm the diagnosis. The separate targeted TCR sequencing covered lymph nodes from five patients, with primary tumors sequenced for three of those patients. From each patient, matched non-invaded and tumor-invaded tumor-draining lymph nodes and the primary tumor were collected, and both Treg and Tconv subsets were profiled. A separate targeted assay used bulk TCR-beta CDR3 sequencing to compare sorted memory regulatory T cells with memory conventional CD4 T cells across breast cancer tissues.

Receptor libraries were prepared by bulk RNA-seq. The sequencing machine was an Illumina HiSeq 2500. In the paper's pipeline: For the separate targeted TCR-seq dataset, MiXCR version 2.1.5 with default parameters extracted and quantified CDR3 sequences from raw reads. The separate targeted TCR-seq dataset defined each TCR-beta clone by its combination of V gene, J gene and CDR3 sequence. In the separate targeted TCR-seq dataset, clones with fewer than three counts were removed, then only the 90% most strongly expressed clones per sample were retained. In the separate targeted TCR-seq dataset, Treg-Tconv overlap was calculated per tissue as the number of shared clones divided by the total number of Treg clones, multiplied by 100. Using fastp at Q25 and MiXCR, TCRdb reprocessed the public reads and kept productive beta chains. A single entry per CDR3 protein holds the most common genes and DNA from its merged rows. The V and J calls, along with clone size, are taken from TCRdb and not from the paper's own processing. The sample records a few thousand distinct CDR3 sequences, around 67% of which are singletons. Clones ranked in the top ten supply about 2.9% of the sample.

Concerning this clonotype: Its binding antigen is unknown. Qualities for individual bases were not recorded, and no much larger clone is one base off.

What the study reported, not specific to this receptor: TCRs shared between Treg and Tconv subsets were regarded as suggestive, but not proof, of a common clonal origin. Whether Treg conversion occurred in a given organ or whether converted Tregs recirculated between nodes and tumor could not be resolved from the data. Per tissue, roughly 12-25% of Treg TCRs were found to be shared with Tconvs, and this sharing was interpreted as suggesting peripheral Treg induction. Tracking of the top-100 tumor clones could be carried out in just a couple of patients. In the targeted TCR-seq data, Tregs appeared more clonally expanded than Tconvs in all tissues, and both subsets were less diverse in tumor than lymph nodes. Detection of some of the top 100 tumor clones in both invaded and non-invaded nodes suggests recirculation between tumor and draining nodes.

For memory regulatory T cells, the sort was based on CD4+ CD45RA- CD25high cells. Each tumor-draining lymph node was classified as non-invaded if metastatic tumor cells were absent and as invaded if metastatic tumor cells were present. Before staining and sorting, a Miltenyi Pan T Cell isolation kit was used to pre-enrich the T cells. Immunohistochemistry for estrogen receptor, progesterone receptor, HER2 and Ki-67 was used to characterize the primary tumors. Within a few hours after surgery, the fresh surgical tissue was processed by cutting it into small fragments. The tissue fragments were digested enzymatically for over 15 minutes with Liberase TL plus DNase and were then passed through a 40-micrometer strainer. After DAPI live/dead staining, sorting was performed on a BD FACS Aria II with about 97-99% purity. Sorted cells were lysed in TCL buffer and RNA was purified with a Norgen Single Cell RNA purification kit including DNase treatment.

The sample comprised sorted memory Tregs from a lymph node. Explained via the paper, the cell subset or site label denotes: CD45RA-negative sorted CD4+ T cells (memory Tconv or effector/memory Treg). The TCR comes from a female donor with luminal breast cancer.

The CDR3 amino acid sequence is: CSAVSSGANVLTF. The DNA reads TGCAGTGCTGTAAGCTCTGGGGCCAACGTCCTGACTTTC. Here the chain combines TRBV20-1 and TRBJ2-6; the D gene remains uncertain. The CDR3 starts with the cysteine, ends with the phenylalanine, and has 13 residues. Just CDR3 DNA is preserved here, 39 bases in frame from base 1. The germline V gene (reference sequence) provides CDR1 DFQATT and CDR2 SNEGSKA. Trimming at the junction amounts to 5 bases on V and 0 bases on J, and the germline ends lie 5 bases apart.